This T cell receptor beta chain derives from a study of cytomegalovirus exposure and HLA in healthy donors. General study results and limits: When a later analysis compared HLA-associated TCR beta chains with equally common others, the HLA-associated chains turned out to be more clonally expanded and to have lower generation probabilities.

As for this clone: Its antigen remains unknown.

The PCR contained 60 Vbeta and 13 Jbeta primers. This table comes from immunoSEQ multiplex PCR, and its TCRdb copy is limited to in-frame clones, with some not included. The sample comprises roughly 110,000 clones, around 74% of which are singletons, and less than 15% rests with the top ten. Sequencing was done on a sample of PBMCs. This clonotype originated in a woman aged 40-49 years in good health and CMV-seropositive.

For the CDR3, the DNA is TGTGCCAGCAGTTACTATGGCAGGGGCACAGATACGCAGTATTTT. Its protein product is CASSYYGRGTDTQYF. The rearrangement uses TRBV6-5 and TRBJ2-3; perhaps TRBD1 as D (5 bases). CDR3 length equals 15 residues. Germline V gene data show CDR1 as MNHEY and CDR2 as SVGAGI. V was cut by 1 base and J by 1 base, with 9 bases left in between.